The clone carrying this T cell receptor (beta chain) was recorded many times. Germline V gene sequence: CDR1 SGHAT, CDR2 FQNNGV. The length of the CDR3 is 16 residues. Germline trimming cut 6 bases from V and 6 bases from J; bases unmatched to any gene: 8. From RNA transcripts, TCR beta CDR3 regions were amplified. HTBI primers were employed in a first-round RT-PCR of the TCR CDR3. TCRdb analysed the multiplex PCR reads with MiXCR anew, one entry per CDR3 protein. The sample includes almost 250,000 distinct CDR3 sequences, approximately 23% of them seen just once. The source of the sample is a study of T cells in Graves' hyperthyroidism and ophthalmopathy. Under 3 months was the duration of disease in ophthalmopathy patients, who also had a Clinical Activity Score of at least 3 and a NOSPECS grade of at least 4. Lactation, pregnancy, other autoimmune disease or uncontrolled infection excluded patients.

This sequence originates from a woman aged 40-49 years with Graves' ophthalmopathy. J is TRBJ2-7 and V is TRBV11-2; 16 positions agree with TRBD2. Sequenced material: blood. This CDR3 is CASSGTSGRALLEQYF. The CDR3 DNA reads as TGTGCCAGCAGTGGGACTAGCGGGAGGGCCCTGCTCGAGCAGTACTTC.